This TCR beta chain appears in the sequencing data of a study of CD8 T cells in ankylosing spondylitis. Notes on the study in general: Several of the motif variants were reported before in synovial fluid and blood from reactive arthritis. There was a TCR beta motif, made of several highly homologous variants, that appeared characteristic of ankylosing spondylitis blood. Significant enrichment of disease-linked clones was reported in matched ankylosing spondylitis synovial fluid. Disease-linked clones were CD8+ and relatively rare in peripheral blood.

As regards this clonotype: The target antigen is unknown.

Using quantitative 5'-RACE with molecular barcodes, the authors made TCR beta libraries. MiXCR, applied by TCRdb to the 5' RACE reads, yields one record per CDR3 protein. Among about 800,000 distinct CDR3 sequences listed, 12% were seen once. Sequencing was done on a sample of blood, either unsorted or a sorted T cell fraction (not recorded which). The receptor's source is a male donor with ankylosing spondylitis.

The CDR3 bases are TGTGCCATCAGTGAAGTCGGTCGTGATACGCAGTATTTT. This sequence encodes CAISEVGRDTQYF. The chain employs TRBV10-3 and TRBJ2-3; D is ambiguous. CDR1 ENHRY and CDR2 SYGVKD come from the germline V gene. V gave up 3 bases and J gave up 6 bases, with 10 bases separating them. The CDR3 consists of 13 residues.